These T cell receptor beta chains were read from a single sample in a study of long-term antiretroviral therapy in people with HIV. The method was immunoSEQ multiplex PCR; TCRdb's version includes in-frame clones alone and lacks a portion of them. The table includes 15,000 to 20,000 clones, over 80% detected once. The specimen comprised unsorted PBMCs, sampled 2.1 years after starting antiretroviral therapy. The receptor source for this set is a man younger than 35 with HIV. Both conserved end residues are part of each CDR3. Fields, in order: D gene, clone size, V gene, J gene, CDR3 length, CDR3 protein, CDR3 DNA. D genes are given only for firm matches. Clone size is shown for a subset of rows, as once, few, many or a class of expanded clone.

d_call: -; clone_size: -; v_call: TRBV13; j_call: TRBJ2-7; cdr3_length: 16; cdr3_aa: CASSAGLRGLSYEQYF; cdr3_nt: TGTGCCAGCAGCGCTGGCCTCCGGGGCCTCTCCTACGAGCAGTACTTC
d_call: -; clone_size: -; v_call: TRBV29-1; j_call: TRBJ1-1; cdr3_length: 14; cdr3_aa: CSVETDSGNTEAFF; cdr3_nt: TGCAGCGTTGAAACCGATTCTGGGAACACTGAAGCTTTCTTT
d_call: -; clone_size: -; v_call: TRBV27; j_call: TRBJ1-1; cdr3_length: 13; cdr3_aa: CASSHAWDTEAFF; cdr3_nt: TGTGCCAGCAGCCACGCGTGGGACACTGAAGCTTTCTTT
d_call: -; clone_size: -; v_call: TRBV6-1; j_call: TRBJ1-5; cdr3_length: 13; cdr3_aa: CASSDYSNQPQHF; cdr3_nt: TGTGCCAGCAGTGACTATAGCAATCAGCCCCAGCATTTT
d_call: -; clone_size: -; v_call: TRBV19; j_call: TRBJ2-1; cdr3_length: 13; cdr3_aa: CASSGVAYNEQFF; cdr3_nt: TGTGCCAGTAGTGGGGTGGCTTACAATGAGCAGTTCTTC
d_call: TRBD2; clone_size: -; v_call: TRBV9; j_call: TRBJ2-3; cdr3_length: 19; cdr3_aa: CASSVSLSAAGGPRSTQYF; cdr3_nt: TGTGCCAGCAGCGTGTCTCTATCTGCGGCGGGGGGGCCTCGAAGTACGCAGTATTTT
d_call: TRBD2; clone_size: -; v_call: TRBV7-8; j_call: TRBJ2-7; cdr3_length: 13; cdr3_aa: CASSPSGSYEQYF; cdr3_nt: TGTGCCAGCAGCCCTAGCGGGAGCTACGAGCAGTACTTC
d_call: TRBD1; clone_size: -; v_call: TRBV27; j_call: TRBJ1-2; cdr3_length: 12; cdr3_aa: CATKGGLRGYTF; cdr3_nt: TGTGCCACCAAAGGGGGCCTCCGAGGCTACACCTTC
d_call: TRBD2; clone_size: -; v_call: TRBV6-6; j_call: TRBJ2-1; cdr3_length: 15; cdr3_aa: CASRDGLAGGNEQFF; cdr3_nt: TGTGCCAGCAGAGATGGACTAGCGGGAGGCAATGAGCAGTTCTTC
d_call: -; clone_size: -; v_call: TRBV4-2; j_call: TRBJ1-6; cdr3_length: 15; cdr3_aa: CASSQGGGGNSPLHF; cdr3_nt: TGTGCCAGCAGCCAAGGGGGGGGAGGGAATTCACCCCTCCACTTT
d_call: -; clone_size: once; v_call: TRBV9; j_call: TRBJ2-7; cdr3_length: 14; cdr3_aa: CASSVAGAPYEQYF; cdr3_nt: TGTGCCAGCAGCGTAGCGGGGGCCCCCTACGAGCAGTACTTC
d_call: -; clone_size: -; v_call: TRBV27; j_call: TRBJ2-7; cdr3_length: 14; cdr3_aa: CASSFRVEGGEQYF; cdr3_nt: TGTGCCAGCAGTTTCAGGGTGGAGGGAGGCGAGCAGTACTTC
d_call: -; clone_size: -; v_call: TRBV4-1; j_call: TRBJ2-7; cdr3_length: 13; cdr3_aa: CASSHPPGNEQYF; cdr3_nt: TGCGCCAGCAGCCATCCCCCAGGGAACGAGCAGTACTTC
d_call: -; clone_size: -; v_call: TRBV2; j_call: TRBJ2-1; cdr3_length: 13; cdr3_aa: CASSEYGGSEQFF; cdr3_nt: TGTGCCAGCAGTGAATATGGCGGATCCGAGCAGTTCTTC
d_call: -; clone_size: -; v_call: TRBV11-2; j_call: TRBJ2-1; cdr3_length: 14; cdr3_aa: CASSLEDHYNEQFF; cdr3_nt: TGTGCCAGCAGCTTAGAAGACCACTACAATGAGCAGTTCTTC
d_call: TRBD1; clone_size: few; v_call: TRBV5-1; j_call: TRBJ1-1; cdr3_length: 16; cdr3_aa: CASSLGAGGPYTEAFF; cdr3_nt: TGCGCCAGCAGCTTGGGGGCAGGGGGCCCTTACACTGAAGCTTTCTTT
d_call: -; clone_size: -; v_call: TRBV5-1; j_call: TRBJ2-5; cdr3_length: 13; cdr3_aa: CASSLEALETQYF; cdr3_nt: TGCGCCAGCAGCTTGGAGGCCTTGGAGACCCAGTACTTC
d_call: -; clone_size: -; v_call: TRBV19; j_call: TRBJ1-1; cdr3_length: 14; cdr3_aa: CASSIVRANTEAFF; cdr3_nt: TGTGCCAGTAGTATAGTTAGAGCGAACACTGAAGCTTTCTTT
d_call: TRBD1; clone_size: -; v_call: TRBV7-9; j_call: TRBJ2-2; cdr3_length: 15; cdr3_aa: CASSKGQAGTGELFF; cdr3_nt: TGTGCCAGTTCCAAGGGACAGGCGGGAACCGGGGAGCTGTTTTTT
d_call: -; clone_size: -; v_call: TRBV18; j_call: TRBJ2-1; cdr3_length: 15; cdr3_aa: CASSPLHRVVNEQFF; cdr3_nt: TGTGCCAGCTCACCACTCCACAGGGTGGTAAATGAGCAGTTCTTC
d_call: -; clone_size: -; v_call: TRBV5-4; j_call: TRBJ2-1; cdr3_length: 12; cdr3_aa: CASSWGNNEQFF; cdr3_nt: TGTGCCAGCAGCTGGGGGAACAATGAGCAGTTCTTC
d_call: TRBD2; clone_size: -; v_call: TRBV28; j_call: TRBJ2-7; cdr3_length: 18; cdr3_aa: CASSFGLAGGPSSYEQYF; cdr3_nt: TGTGCCAGCAGTTTCGGACTAGCGGGAGGACCGAGCTCCTACGAGCAGTACTTC
d_call: -; clone_size: -; v_call: TRBV13; j_call: TRBJ1-1; cdr3_length: 12; cdr3_aa: CASSLGDREGLF; cdr3_nt: TGTGCCAGCAGCCTAGGAGACCGGGAGGGCCTTTTT
d_call: -; clone_size: -; v_call: TRBV2; j_call: TRBJ1-2; cdr3_length: 15; cdr3_aa: CASSPPGRGEESYTF; cdr3_nt: TGTGCCAGCAGTCCCCCAGGGAGAGGAGAGGAAAGCTACACCTTC